The T cell receptor (beta chain) described here comes from a study of human T cells and chemical hapten exposure. TCRdb fed the RACE reads into MiXCR, producing one record per CDR3 protein. The sample records about 360,000 distinct CDR3 sequences, approximately 5.1% being singletons. CDR1 MDHEN and CDR2 SYDVKM come from the germline V gene. The germline V and J ends were trimmed by 4 bases and 5 bases, with 14 bases remaining between them. The CDR3 is made up of 15 amino acids. The time point is: patch test 1, 2 weeks after DPC sensitization. Treatment noted: therapeutic diphenylcyclopropenone sensitization with weekly scalp DPC.

The receptor was isolated from a woman aged 50 to 60 with alopecia areata. Some clones in this sample may be carry-over from other donors' samples. The chain links TRBV28 to TRBJ2-2, with D perhaps TRBD2 (6 bases). The sequenced sample was whole blood, obtained in connection with sensitization to the hapten diphenylcyclopropenone (DPC). The CDR3 bases are TGTGCCAGCAGTTCCCTGGACGGAGGGACCGGGGAGCTGTTTTTT. Its protein product is CASSSLDGGTGELFF.